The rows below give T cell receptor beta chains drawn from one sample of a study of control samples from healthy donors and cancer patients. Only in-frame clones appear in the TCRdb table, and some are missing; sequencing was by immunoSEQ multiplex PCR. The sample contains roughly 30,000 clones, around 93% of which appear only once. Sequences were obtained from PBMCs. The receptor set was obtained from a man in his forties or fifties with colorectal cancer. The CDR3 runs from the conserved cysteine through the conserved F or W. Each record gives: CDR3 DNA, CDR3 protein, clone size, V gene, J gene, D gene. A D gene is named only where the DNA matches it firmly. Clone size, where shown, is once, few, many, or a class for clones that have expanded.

TGTGCCAGCAGCCAGGGGGGAACAGATACGCAGTATTTT	CASSQGGTDTQYF	-	TRBV3-1/TRBV3-2	TRBJ2-3	-
TGTGCCAGCAGCTTTGGTCCGCCCGAGGTTTACTATGGCTACACCTTC	CASSFGPPEVYYGYTF	-	TRBV7-9	TRBJ1-2	-
TGTGCCACCAGGGGGGACCGCTCCTACGAGCAGTACTTC	CATRGDRSYEQYF	-	TRBV19	TRBJ2-7	-
TGTGCCAGCAATCGCGGGGGGGCGAACACCGGGGAGCTGTTTTTT	CASNRGGANTGELFF	-	TRBV6-5	TRBJ2-2	TRBD2
TGTGCCAGCAGCCAAGACCTAGCGGGGGGGCGGGTAACAGAGACCCAGTACTTC	CASSQDLAGGRVTETQYF	once	TRBV4-2	TRBJ2-5	TRBD2
TGCAGCGTTGAGAACAGGGGGCCCAATGAGCAGTTCTTC	CSVENRGPNEQFF	-	TRBV29-1	TRBJ2-1	TRBD1
TGCGCCAGCAGCTTTGGACCTCCCGAAGATACGCAGTATTTT	CASSFGPPEDTQYF	-	TRBV5-1	TRBJ2-3	-
TGTGCCAGCAGTTACTCGAGGCAGGGCGGCTACGAGCAGTACTTC	CASSYSRQGGYEQYF	-	TRBV6-5	TRBJ2-7	-
TGTGCCAGTAGTATATCTGACAGGCGGCAGGGTCAGCCCCAGCATTTT	CASSISDRRQGQPQHF	-	TRBV19	TRBJ1-5	-
TGTGCCAGCAGCTCCTGGGACAGGACCTACGAGCAGCACTTC	CASSSWDRTYEQHF	-	TRBV11-2	TRBJ2-7	TRBD1
TGTGCCAGCAGCTTGTCTAGGCTAGCGAACTCCTACGAGCAGTACTTC	CASSLSRLANSYEQYF	-	TRBV13	TRBJ2-7	-
TGTGCCAGCAGCCCCGGACAGGGGGGATACAATGAGCAGTTCTTC	CASSPGQGGYNEQFF	-	TRBV9	TRBJ2-1	TRBD1
TGCAGTGCCAGTCCCGGGACAGGGTATACGCAGTATTTT	CSASPGTGYTQYF	once	TRBV20-1	TRBJ2-3	TRBD1
TGTGCCAGCAGCCAACGAAGCGGAAGCTACAATGAGCAGTTCTTC	CASSQRSGSYNEQFF	-	TRBV3-1/TRBV3-2	TRBJ2-1	-
TGTGCCAGCAGCCTTAGCACAGATACGCAGTATTTT	CASSLSTDTQYF	-	TRBV7-6	TRBJ2-3	-
TGTGCCAGCAGCTTCCACAGGAGCTCCTACGAGCAGTACTTC	CASSFHRSSYEQYF	once	TRBV11-2	TRBJ2-7	-
TGCGCCAGCAGCCGCACCTTTGGACAGACCAACTATGGCTACACCTTC	CASSRTFGQTNYGYTF	-	TRBV4-3	TRBJ1-2	-
TGCGCCAGCAGCTTGGGCGAGCGCGGCACAGATACGCAGTATTTT	CASSLGERGTDTQYF	-	TRBV5-1	TRBJ2-3	-
TGTGCCACCAGCAGTGAAAGGAATAAGCAGCCCCAGCATTTT	CATSSERNKQPQHF	few	TRBV15	TRBJ1-5	-
TGCGCCAGCAGCTTAGGAGAGATCGATCAGCCCCAGCATTTT	CASSLGEIDQPQHF	-	TRBV5-1	TRBJ1-5	-
TGCAGTGCTAGTCCTTGGGGGGCCGATCAGCCCCAGCATTTT	CSASPWGADQPQHF	-	TRBV20-1	TRBJ1-5	-
TGTGCCAGCAGCCAAGGGACAGGAGCGAACACCGGGGAGCTGTTTTTT	CASSQGTGANTGELFF	-	TRBV3-1/TRBV3-2	TRBJ2-2	TRBD1
TGTGCCAGCAGTACTAAGGGCGATCAGCCCCAGCATTTT	CASSTKGDQPQHF	once	TRBV27	TRBJ1-5	-
TGCGCCAGCAGCCAAGGGAATTGGGTCTCTGGAAACACCATATATTTT	CASSQGNWVSGNTIYF	few	TRBV4-1	TRBJ1-3	-
TGTGCCAGCAGTAGCTCGGGCAGGGGATACACTGAAGCTTTCTTT	CASSSSGRGYTEAFF	-	TRBV2	TRBJ1-1	-
TGTGCCAGTAGTAAGAGCGGGGGGCCCAACACCGGGGAGCTGTTTTTT	CASSKSGGPNTGELFF	-	TRBV19	TRBJ2-2	TRBD2
TGTGCCAGCAGCGAGCCATTCTCTAGCTCCTACAATGAGCAGTTCTTC	CASSEPFSSSYNEQFF	-	TRBV2	TRBJ2-1	-
TGTGCCAGCAGCTTAGGCCAGGAATACGAGCAGTACTTC	CASSLGQEYEQYF	-	TRBV11-2	TRBJ2-7	-
TGTGCCAGCAGTGTAAGGACAGGGTACGTCCCCTACGAGCAGTACTTC	CASSVRTGYVPYEQYF	once	TRBV2	TRBJ2-7	TRBD1
TGTGCCATCAGTGAGTCGTTGTTTCCGGGGGGAGAGACCCAGTACTTC	CAISESLFPGGETQYF	few	TRBV10-3	TRBJ2-5	TRBD2
TGTGCCAGCAGTTATCCCAGGACAGGGGTCGGGCAAGAGACCCAGTACTTC	CASSYPRTGVGQETQYF	-	TRBV6-9	TRBJ2-5	TRBD1